The 5 T cell receptor beta chains below were found in one sample sequenced in a study of control samples from healthy donors and cancer patients (dated by TCRdb to between 2020 and 2021). Libraries were made using the immunoSEQ multiplex PCR assay. TCRdb stores this immuneACCESS table with in-frame sequences only. Part of the clones is absent; in the studies checked, under half of the shortfall reflects unresolved V genes, and no reason is known for the rest. This sample has 150,000 or so clones in its table, and 93% of those were observed once. Over 3.5% of the sample belongs to the ten largest clones. Sequencing was carried out using blood. The receptor source for this set is a woman aged 60-75 years in good health.

A note on this clone: The junction differs from germline at one of its ends, possibly a read error. The chain combines TRBV7-9 with TRBJ2-7; 9 bases fit TRBD1. CDR1 is SEHNR and CDR2 is FQNEAQ in the germline V gene (reference sequence). The CDR3 is 13 amino acids. The CDR3 DNA reads TGTGCCAGCAGCTTAGGGGGACAGGGCCCGCCCGTGTTC. Encoded protein: CASSLGGQGPPVF.

The chain links TRBV7-2 to TRBJ2-7; TRBD1 might be the D (6 bases). This CDR3 is built from 15 residues. Trimming removed 1 base from V and 3 bases from J, with 13 bases in between. Germline lookup yields CDR1 SGHTA and CDR2 FQGNSA. The CDR3 nucleotides are TGTGCCAGCAGCTTAGAACAGGGTTTTGTCTACGAGCAGTACTTC. Protein product: CASSLEQGFVYEQYF.

This clone appeared a few times. The chain employs TRBV6-4 and TRBJ2-5; weak D call: TRBD1 (5 bases). Germline CDR1 and CDR2: MRHNA and SNTAGT. V was pared by 3 bases and J by 0 bases, with 11 bases between. CDR3 length equals 15 residues. CDR3 sequence (DNA): TGTGCCAGCAGTGAATCCCAGGGAAACCAAGAGACCCAGTACTTC. Amino acid sequence: CASSESQGNQETQYF.

This chain connects TRBV18 to TRBJ1-5, with 8 bases identical to TRBD1. This CDR3 region has 16 residues. Germline values: CDR1 KGHSH, CDR2 LQKENI. The V gene end was trimmed by 0 bases and the J gene end by 3 bases; junction bases not matched to a gene: 4. The CDR3 spells CASSPPGDRPNQPQHF. The CDR3 coding sequence is TGTGCCAGCTCACCACCGGGGGACAGGCCCAATCAGCCCCAGCATTTT.

The V and J genes are TRBV2 and TRBJ1-3; unclear D gene. The CDR3 covers 14 residues. The germline V gene has CDR1 SNHLY and CDR2 FYNNEI. Trimming removed 5 bases at V and 0 bases at J, with 8 bases between. In DNA, the CDR3 is TGTGCCAGCAGTCTGGCTAGCTCTGGAAACACCATATATTTT. The encoded protein is CASSLASSGNTIYF.